The sequence of this T cell receptor beta chain was determined in a study of beta chain features in type 1 diabetes. In the study overall: Age, gender, cell numbers and subset yield matched between patients and controls.

Regarding the study as a whole: Individuals with type 1 diabetes displayed fewer insertions and more deletions at VDJ junctions. Naive, central memory and Treg TCRB repertoires appeared more alike in patients than in healthy donors.

The CDR3 is 19 amino acids. Germline V gene sequence: CDR1 LNHDA, CDR2 SQIVND (reference sequence). V was clipped by 4 bases and J by 1 base, with 24 bases between them. This clone turned up a few times. As yet, its antigen is unknown. Since all of the isolated RNA was reverse transcribed, expressed TCRB transcripts were what got sequenced. Produced via immunoSEQ multiplex PCR; TCRdb's table is partial and in-frame only. The sample has about 620,000 clones, roughly a sixth seen once. The chain combines TRBV19 with TRBJ2-3; a weak D match, TRBD2 (5 bases). Input material: naive CD4+ T cells from blood. The TCR was taken from a man younger than 30 in good health. Written as DNA, the CDR3 is TGTGCCAGTAGTACCGGCCGTCGGCTAGCCCTAGTGGGCACAGATACGCAGTATTTT. This translates into CASSTGRRLALVGTDTQYF.